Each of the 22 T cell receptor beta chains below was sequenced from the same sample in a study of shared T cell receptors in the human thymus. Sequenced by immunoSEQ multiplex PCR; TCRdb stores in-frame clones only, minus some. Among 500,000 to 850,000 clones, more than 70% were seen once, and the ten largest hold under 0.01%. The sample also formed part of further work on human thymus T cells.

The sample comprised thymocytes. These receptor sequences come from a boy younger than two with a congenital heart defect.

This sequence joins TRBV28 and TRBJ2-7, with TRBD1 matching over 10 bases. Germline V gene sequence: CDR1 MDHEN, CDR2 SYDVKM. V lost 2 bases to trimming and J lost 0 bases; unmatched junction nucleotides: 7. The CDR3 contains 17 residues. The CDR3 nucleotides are TGTGCCAGCAGTTTAGCGGGACAGGGGAGAAGCTCCTACGAGCAGTACTTC. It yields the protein CASSLAGQGRSSYEQYF.

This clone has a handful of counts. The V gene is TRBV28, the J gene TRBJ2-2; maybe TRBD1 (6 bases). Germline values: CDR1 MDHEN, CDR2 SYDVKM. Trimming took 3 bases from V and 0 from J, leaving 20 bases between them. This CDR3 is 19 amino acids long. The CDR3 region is CASSFPSNRDGANTGELFF. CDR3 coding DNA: TGTGCCAGCAGTTTTCCCTCGAACAGGGACGGAGCGAACACCGGGGAGCTGTTTTTT.

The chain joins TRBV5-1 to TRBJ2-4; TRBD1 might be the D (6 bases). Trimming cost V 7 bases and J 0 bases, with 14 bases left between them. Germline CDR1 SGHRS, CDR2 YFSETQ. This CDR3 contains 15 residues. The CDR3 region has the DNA TGCGCCAGCTCAGACAGGCTGCCAGCCAAAAACATTCAGTACTTC. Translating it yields CASSDRLPAKNIQYF.

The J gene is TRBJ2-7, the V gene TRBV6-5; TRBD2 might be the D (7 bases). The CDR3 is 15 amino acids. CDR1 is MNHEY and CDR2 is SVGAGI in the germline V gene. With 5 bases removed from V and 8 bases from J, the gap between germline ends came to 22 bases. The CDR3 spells CASSTQGPGGDQQYF. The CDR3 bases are TGTGCCAGCAGTACACAGGGACCGGGAGGCGACCAGCAGTACTTC.

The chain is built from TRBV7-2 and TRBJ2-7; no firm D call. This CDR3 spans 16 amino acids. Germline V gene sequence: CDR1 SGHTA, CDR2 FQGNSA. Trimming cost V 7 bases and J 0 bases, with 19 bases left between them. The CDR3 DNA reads TGTGCCAGCATACCCTCGACCTTAACGGGCTCCTACGAGCAGTACTTC. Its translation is CASIPSTLTGSYEQYF.

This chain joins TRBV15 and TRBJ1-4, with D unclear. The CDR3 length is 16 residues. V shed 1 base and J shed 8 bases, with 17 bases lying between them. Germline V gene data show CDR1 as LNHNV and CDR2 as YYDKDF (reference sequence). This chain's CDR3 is CATSRVEASDGEKLFF. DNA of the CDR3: TGTGCCACCAGCAGAGTCGAGGCCAGTGACGGAGAAAAACTGTTTTTT. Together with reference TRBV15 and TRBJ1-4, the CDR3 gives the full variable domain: DAMVIQNPRYQVTQFGKPVTLSCSQTLNHNVMYWYQQKSSQAPKLLFHYYDKDFNNEADTPDNFQSRRPNTSFCFLDIRSPGLGDTAMYLCATSRVEASDGEKLFFGSGTQLSVL.

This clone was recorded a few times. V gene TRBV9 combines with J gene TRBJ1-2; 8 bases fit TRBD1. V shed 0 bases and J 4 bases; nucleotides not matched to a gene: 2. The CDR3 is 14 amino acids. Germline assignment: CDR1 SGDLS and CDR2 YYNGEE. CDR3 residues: CASSVGGQAYGYTF. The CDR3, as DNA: TGTGCCAGCAGCGTAGGGGGACAGGCCTATGGCTACACCTTC.

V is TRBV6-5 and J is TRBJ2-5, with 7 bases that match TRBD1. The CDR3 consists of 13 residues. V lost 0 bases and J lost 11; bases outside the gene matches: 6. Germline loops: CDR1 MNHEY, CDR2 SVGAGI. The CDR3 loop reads CASSYSKGGGQYF. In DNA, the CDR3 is TGTGCCAGCAGTTACTCGAAAGGGGGCGGGCAGTACTTC.

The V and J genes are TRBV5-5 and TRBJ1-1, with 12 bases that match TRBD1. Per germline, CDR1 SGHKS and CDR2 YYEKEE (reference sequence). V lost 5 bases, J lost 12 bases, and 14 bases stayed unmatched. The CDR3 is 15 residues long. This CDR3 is CASSYRDRGLPGTFF. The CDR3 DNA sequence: TGTGCCAGCAGTTATCGGGACAGGGGGCTTCCTGGAACTTTCTTT. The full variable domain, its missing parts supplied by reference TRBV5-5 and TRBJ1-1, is DAGVTQSPTHLIKTRGQQVTLRCSPISGHKSVSWYQQVLGQGPQFIFQYYEKEERGRGNFPDRFSARQFPNYSSELNVNALLLGDSALYLCASSYRDRGLPGTFFGQGTRLTVV.

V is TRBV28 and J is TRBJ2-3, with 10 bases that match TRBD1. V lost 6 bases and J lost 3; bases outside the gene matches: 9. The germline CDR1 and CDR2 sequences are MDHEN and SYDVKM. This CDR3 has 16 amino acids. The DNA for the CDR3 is TGTGCCAGCAGGACTACGACAGGGGGCGCGACAGATACGCAGTATTTT. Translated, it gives CASRTTTGGATDTQYF.

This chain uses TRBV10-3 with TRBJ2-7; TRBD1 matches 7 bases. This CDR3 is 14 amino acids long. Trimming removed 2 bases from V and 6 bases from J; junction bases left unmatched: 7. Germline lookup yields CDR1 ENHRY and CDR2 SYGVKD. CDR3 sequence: CAISENFTGAEQYF. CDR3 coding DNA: TGTGCCATCAGTGAGAACTTCACAGGGGCCGAGCAGTACTTC.

CDR3 region: CASSVVRVWDRTYEQYF. The CDR3 DNA reads TGTGCCAGCAGTGTCGTAAGGGTTTGGGACAGAACTTACGAGCAGTACTTC. The V call is TRBV25-1, the J call TRBJ2-7, with 7 nucleotides matching TRBD1. Germline CDR1 and CDR2: MGHDK and SYGVNS. The CDR3 totals 17 residues. V dropped 4 bases and J dropped 4; count of bases not matched to a gene: 16.

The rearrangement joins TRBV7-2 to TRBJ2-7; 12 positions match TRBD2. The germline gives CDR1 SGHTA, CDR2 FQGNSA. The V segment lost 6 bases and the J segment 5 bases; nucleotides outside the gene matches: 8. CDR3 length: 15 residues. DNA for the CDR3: TGTGCCAGCAGTCCCGGACTAGCGGGAAGCAACGAGCAGTACTTC. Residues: CASSPGLAGSNEQYF.

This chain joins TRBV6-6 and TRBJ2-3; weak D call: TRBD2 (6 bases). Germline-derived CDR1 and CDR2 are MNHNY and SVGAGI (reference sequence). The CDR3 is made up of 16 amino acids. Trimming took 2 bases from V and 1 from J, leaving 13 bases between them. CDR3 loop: CASSYVAEGGTDTQYF. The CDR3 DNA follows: TGTGCCAGCAGTTACGTAGCGGAGGGTGGCACAGATACGCAGTATTTT.

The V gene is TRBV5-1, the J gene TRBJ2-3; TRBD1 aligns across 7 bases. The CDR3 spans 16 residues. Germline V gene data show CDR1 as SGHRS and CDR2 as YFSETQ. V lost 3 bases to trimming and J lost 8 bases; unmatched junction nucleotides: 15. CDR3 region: CASSSKTGTPIGTQYF. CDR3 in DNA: TGCGCCAGCAGCTCCAAGACAGGGACCCCCATCGGTACGCAGTATTTT.

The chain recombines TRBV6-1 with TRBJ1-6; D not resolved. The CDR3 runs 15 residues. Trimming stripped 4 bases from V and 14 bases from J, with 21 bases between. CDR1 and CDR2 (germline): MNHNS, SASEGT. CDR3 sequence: CASSGLAMEPFTLHF. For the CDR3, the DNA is TGTGCCAGCAGTGGCCTGGCAATGGAGCCGTTTACCCTCCACTTT.

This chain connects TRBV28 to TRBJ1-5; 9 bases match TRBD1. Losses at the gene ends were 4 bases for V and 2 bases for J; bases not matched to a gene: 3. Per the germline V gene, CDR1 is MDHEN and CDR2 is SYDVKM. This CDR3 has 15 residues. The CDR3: CASSSRDRGNQPQHF. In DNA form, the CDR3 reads TGTGCCAGCAGTTCCCGGGACAGGGGCAATCAGCCCCAGCATTTT.

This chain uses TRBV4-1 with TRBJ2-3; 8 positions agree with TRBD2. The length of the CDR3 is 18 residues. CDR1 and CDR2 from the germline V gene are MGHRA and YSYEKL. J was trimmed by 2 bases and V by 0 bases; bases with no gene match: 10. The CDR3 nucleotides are TGCGCCAGCAGCCAAGATCTGAGGGTAGCGGGGAACACAGATACGCAGTATTTT. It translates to CASSQDLRVAGNTDTQYF.

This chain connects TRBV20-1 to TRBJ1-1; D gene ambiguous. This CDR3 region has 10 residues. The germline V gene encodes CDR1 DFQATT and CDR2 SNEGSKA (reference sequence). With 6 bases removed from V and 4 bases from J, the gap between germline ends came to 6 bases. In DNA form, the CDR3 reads TGCAGTGCCGGAGCCACTGAAGCTTTCTTT. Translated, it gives CSAGATEAFF.

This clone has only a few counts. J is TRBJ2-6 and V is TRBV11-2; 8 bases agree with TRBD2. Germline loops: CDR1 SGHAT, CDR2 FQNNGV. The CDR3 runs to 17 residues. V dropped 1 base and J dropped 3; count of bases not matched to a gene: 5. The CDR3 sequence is CASSLAAGEGGANVLTF. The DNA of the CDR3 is TGTGCCAGCAGCTTAGCAGCGGGAGAAGGTGGGGCCAACGTCCTGACTTTC. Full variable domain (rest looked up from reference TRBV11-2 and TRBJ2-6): EAGVAQSPRYKIIEKRQSVAFWCNPISGHATLYWYQQILGQGPKLLIQFQNNGVVDDSQLPKDRFSAERLKGVDSTLKIQPAKLEDSAVYLCASSLAAGEGGANVLTFGAGSRLTVL.

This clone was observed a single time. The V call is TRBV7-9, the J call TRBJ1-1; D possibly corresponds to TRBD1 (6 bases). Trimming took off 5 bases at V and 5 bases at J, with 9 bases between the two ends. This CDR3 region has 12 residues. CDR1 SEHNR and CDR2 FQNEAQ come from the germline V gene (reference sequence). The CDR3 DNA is TGTGCCAGCAGCCCACAGGGAACTGAAGCTTTCTTT. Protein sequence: CASSPQGTEAFF.

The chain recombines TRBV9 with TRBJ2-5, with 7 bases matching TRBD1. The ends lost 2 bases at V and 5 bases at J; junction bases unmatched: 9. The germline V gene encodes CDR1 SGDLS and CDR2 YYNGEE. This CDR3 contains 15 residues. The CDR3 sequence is CASSVGDSGEETQYF. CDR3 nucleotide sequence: TGTGCCAGCAGCGTCGGGGACAGCGGAGAGGAGACCCAGTACTTC.